One sample yielded the 10 T cell receptor beta chains listed below, sequenced in a study of shared clonotypes between healthy human individuals. Using immunoSEQ multiplex PCR, the repertoire was profiled, and TCRdb retains in-frame clones only, with some absent. The table has 2 million to 2.5 million clones, roughly 93% seen once. Specimen: naive CD4+ T cells from PBMCs. Subset meaning: CD45RA+ positively selected. These receptors all stem from a man younger than 30 in good health. Some clones in this sample may be carry-over from other donors' samples.

The chain recombines TRBV6-5 with TRBJ1-3; D is perhaps TRBD1 (5 bases). CDR1 and CDR2 from the germline V gene are MNHEY and SVGAGI. V lost 4 bases to trimming and J lost 10 bases, with 23 bases between them. This CDR3 has 16 residues. CDR3 DNA sequence: TGTGCCAGCAGTTTCGATAACCGAAACCTCGGGGGAACCATATATTTT. Protein product: CASSFDNRNLGGTIYF.

The CDR3 nucleotides read TGTGCCAGCAGCTTACCGGCCCGACTTCTCGCGGAGTACAATGAGCAGTTCTTC. Translation: CASSLPARLLAEYNEQFF. This rearrangement joins TRBV7-6 to TRBJ2-1; D remains ambiguous. The CDR3 has 18 residues. Trimming took 2 bases from V and 4 from J, leaving 21 bases between them. In germline, CDR1 is SGHVS, CDR2 FNYEAQ.

The genes are TRBV28 and TRBJ1-5; possible D gene TRBD1, 5 bases. This CDR3 contains 17 residues. Germline CDR1 and CDR2: MDHEN and SYDVKM. V gave up 7 bases and J gave up 2 bases, with 21 bases separating them. CDR3 coding DNA: TGTGCCAGCATCCCTTCAGGGCCCTATAGACGCAATCAGCCCCAGCATTTT. It encodes CASIPSGPYRRNQPQHF.

The V and J genes are TRBV7-6 and TRBJ2-7, with D perhaps given as TRBD1 or TRBD2 (5 bases each). CDR1 is SGHVS, CDR2 FNYEAQ, per germline. CDR3 length: 14 residues. V shed 1 base and J shed 1 base, with 8 bases lying between them. CDR3 bases: TGTGCCAGCAGCTTAGTGAGGGGTTCCTACGAGCAGTACTTC. Protein product: CASSLVRGSYEQYF.

V is TRBV5-8 and J is TRBJ2-7, with 9 nucleotides matching TRBD2. V trimming: 2 bases; J trimming: 5 bases; junction bases outside the gene matches: 8. Per the germline V gene, CDR1 is SGHTS and CDR2 is YDEGEE. The CDR3 is 15 residues long. CDR3 in amino acids: CASSLPLAGNNEQYF. The DNA of the CDR3 is TGTGCCAGCAGCTTACCCCTAGCGGGAAATAACGAGCAGTACTTC.

The chain has TRBV28 and TRBJ1-4; tentative D call: TRBD1 (5 bases). Looked up from germline, CDR1 is MDHEN and CDR2 is SYDVKM. With 6 bases removed from V and 7 bases from J, the gap between germline ends came to 21 bases. The CDR3 is 16 amino acids. The CDR3 is CASRLAGIRAAEKLFF. CDR3 DNA: TGTGCCAGCAGGCTGGCAGGGATCCGCGCTGCTGAAAAACTGTTTTTT.

This clone was seen only once. The chain uses TRBV5-1 and TRBJ2-1, with a weak D call TRBD2 (5 bases). CDR1 and CDR2 (germline): SGHRS, YFSETQ. There are 15 residues in the CDR3. V was clipped by 2 bases and J by 0 bases, with 9 bases between them. CDR3: CASSFSAGSYNEQFF. For the CDR3, the DNA is TGCGCCAGCAGCTTTTCGGCGGGCTCCTACAATGAGCAGTTCTTC.

The chain uses TRBV5-1 and TRBJ1-3, with TRBD1 matching over 8 bases. The CDR3 contains 15 residues. V lost 4 bases and J lost 2; bases outside the gene matches: 5. The V gene's germline CDR1 is SGHRS and CDR2 YFSETQ. This CDR3 is CASSPLDRAGNTIYF. The DNA for the CDR3 is TGCGCCAGCAGCCCCCTGGACAGGGCTGGAAACACCATATATTTT.

The chain uses TRBV11-2 and TRBJ2-1; weak D call: TRBD2 (6 bases). CDR1 and CDR2 (germline): SGHAT, FQNNGV. V was trimmed by 0 bases and J by 6 bases, leaving 15 bases between them. This CDR3 has 16 residues. The CDR3 DNA follows: TGTGCCAGCAGCTTAGATCCACCGGGAGCGGGCAATGAGCAGTTCTTC. The encoded protein is CASSLDPPGAGNEQFF.

The chain links TRBV2 to TRBJ1-1, with 7 bases matching TRBD1. CDR1 SNHLY and CDR2 FYNNEI come from the germline V gene. With V trimmed by 6 bases and J by 1 base, 11 bases remained unmatched. There are 16 residues in the CDR3. In nucleotides, the CDR3 is TGTGCCAGCAGAGGACAGGTTCTGTGGGAGAACACTGAAGCTTTCTTT. It encodes CASRGQVLWENTEAFF.